The T cell receptor (beta chain) described here comes from a study of identical twins. Study-wide results and caveats: For out-of-frame alpha sequences shared by twins, low generation probability was in excess. Interpretation of the results relied on cross-sectional statistical analysis and not on following the same donors. While abundant cord blood beta clonotypes carried fewer insertions, memory repertoires showed no such pattern.

CDR1 and CDR2 from the germline V gene are MNHEY and SVGAGI. The CDR3 has 15 residues. Deletions cut 4 bases from V and 0 bases from J, with 13 bases between. TCRdb redid the calling of the 5' RACE reads with MiXCR, one entry per CDR3 protein. Of roughly 490,000 distinct CDR3 sequences in the sample, roughly an eighth were seen once. As for this clonotype: Its antigen is not identified.

These same data were also listed under a study on yellow fever vaccine responses in identical twins.

This clonotype was obtained from a woman between 18 and 30 years old in good health. The genes are TRBV6-5 and TRBJ2-7, with D perhaps given as TRBD1 or TRBD2 (7 bases each). The sample was CD4+ T cells sorted from blood. Written as DNA, the CDR3 is TGTGCCAGCAGTTCCCAGGGGGGGCACTCCTACGAGCAGTACTTC. Its protein product is CASSSQGGHSYEQYF.